This T cell receptor (beta chain) is from a study of cytomegalovirus exposure and HLA in healthy donors (dated by TCRdb to 2017 to 2019). About the investigation overall: According to an earlier analysis of 587 of the donors, 150 million to 200 million T cells yielded 90 million to 140 million unique TCR beta sequences and roughly 280 Gb of sequence data. Roughly 5 DR-DQ haplotypes were handled as single units for association and clustering, since linkage in the cohort was strong. In a later genetic analysis, genome-wide SNP genotypes for about 55% of the roughly 670 donors were used, and that subset was treated as a discovery cohort. A later analysis re-examined previously published TCR beta repertoires from hundreds of donors and added high-resolution HLA genotyping to investigate patterns of TCR occurrence. An early release that covered around 590 HLA-typed donors contained approximately 300 gigabases of sequencing data and roughly 84 million unique TCR sequences. The study was designed to test whether signatures of past pathogen exposure could be identified by cataloging public T cell receptors. Along with the roughly 700-subject first cohort, a separate validation cohort of 120 different subjects was used. All discovery cohort repertoires had been generated on a single sequencing platform. The later analysis used no new phenotypic data to find candidate immune exposures, relying instead on TCR beta sequences and their occurrence across donors. The T cell repertoires of 666 subjects were profiled by immunosequencing and related to cytomegalovirus serostatus. An earlier analysis of 500 to 650 of the donors applied high-throughput TCR beta sequencing to assess whether each TCR beta V gene segment acted as functional or pseudogenic. Of the roughly 400 genotyped donors, 65% to 90% fell in the genetic ancestry cluster associated with self-reported Caucasian donors. Alongside the repertoire data, information on donor age, sex, ethnicity and CMV serostatus was compiled. HLA typing covered class I and class II loci at four-digit resolution. Among several hundred genotyped donors of the cohort, an average of approximately 220,000 unique TCR beta nucleotide sequences was sequenced per donor, of which about 18% were non-productive. To predict cytomegalovirus infection status, the study combined high-throughput TCR immunosequencing, statistical association of individual TCRs with disease status, and machine learning. Typing coverage differed by locus: A, B, C, DRB1 and DQB1 were typed in roughly 620-630 donors, DQA1 in 500 to 550, DPA1 in 600 to 610, and DPB1 in around 490.

V and J are truncated by 0 bases and 6 bases respectively, leaving an intervening sequence of 6 bases. CDR1 SGHKS and CDR2 YYEKEE were looked up in the germline V gene (reference sequence). There are 13 amino acids in the CDR3, from cysteine to phenylalanine inclusive. The kept DNA is CDR3 alone, 39 bases in frame from the first base. The full study reports these points: Linkage disequilibrium might explain the correlated functional status among segregating V segments, but an unknown experimental factor could not be excluded. A later analysis reported that several top co-occurrence clusters appeared linked to parvovirus B19, influenza, CMV and Epstein-Barr virus. Presence/absence analyses assumed roughly uniform sequencing depth across donors, an assumption that may not hold. V-gene and J-gene trimming of TCR beta chains was associated with a missense DCLRE1C variant in a later genetic analysis, and the association was replicated in an independent cohort. A cluster of highly shared sequence variants was judged likely to represent a technical artifact of the sequencing pipeline. While some public TCRs were present in many individuals, most TCR sequences turned up only very rarely across donors. According to a later analysis, TCR association rates differed among HLA loci, with DRB1 alleles showing the most associated TCRs and HLA-C alleles showing the fewest. For the cohort, immune exposure information was limited to CMV serostatus. When HLA alleles, especially DR and DQ, strongly co-occurred, TCR associations were difficult to assign to individual alleles. Because the 87-base-pair reads could not distinguish some IMGT-functional V segments, including TRBV6-2 and TRBV6-3, those segments were excluded. The authors suggested that the approach could potentially be extended to other disease states and immunological phenotypes. In a later analysis, most CMV-associated TCR beta chains were found to appear HLA-restricted, with HLA associations seemingly driven largely by CMV exposure. Three of the identified cytomegalovirus-associated TCR beta chains were confirmed in vitro to be specific for cytomegalovirus antigens. The cohort was sequenced for TCR beta chains only, and without alpha or paired-chain data the features that could be detected were limited. The classifier was reported to diagnose cytomegalovirus status with high specificity and sensitivity in both the original and validation cohorts. Because counts were too low, seventeen rarely observed V segments, including chromosome 9 orphons, were excluded from the earlier analysis of some 590 of the donors. In a later analysis, HLA-associated TCR beta chains were found to be more clonally expanded and to have lower generation probabilities than equally common non-associated chains. The study listed 164 TCR beta chains as associated with cytomegalovirus. A further reported finding was that TCR beta sequences accurately predicted the HLA-A and HLA-B alleles for most subjects in the first cohort. In a later genetic analysis, fewer N-insertions in productive TCRs were reported among donors in an Asian-associated ancestry cluster than the roughly 700-donor mean. In an earlier analysis of approximately 590 of the donors, most TCR beta V segments were observed in productive rearrangements about 87% or about 30% of the time, broadly matching IMGT annotations. Because HLA typing was missing for some donors at each locus, association tests included only the typed subset. Specific HLA alleles were associated with 15,000 to 20,000 TCR beta sequences at a false discovery rate of 0.05 in a later analysis.

In total, approximately 700 healthy bone marrow donors made up the cohort. All cohort members were sampled while nominally healthy, although unrecorded immune exposures were likely present. The donor was CMV seronegative and belonged to the group of 350 to 400 seronegative cohort members. A peripheral blood sample was provided by each donor, and peripheral blood mononuclear cells were used for TCR beta sequencing. The Qiagen DNeasy Blood Extraction Kit was used to extract genomic DNA from the blood cell samples. Library preparation was by the immunoSEQ multiplex PCR assay. A mixture of 60 forward primers for TCR Vbeta segments and 13 reverse primers for TCR Jbeta segments was used in the multiplex PCR. The CDR3 region of rearranged TCR beta genes was amplified from genomic DNA by a multiplex PCR assay. The Illumina HiSeq System was used to sequence the amplified TCR beta libraries as 87-base-pair reads. In the paper's pipeline: A later analysis counted some 74 million unique TCR beta chains across the 690 or so repertoires, and about 10 million of these chains were shared by at least two donors. To remove PCR and sequencing errors, raw reads were error-corrected and collapsed into unique sequences using a nearest-neighbor algorithm that merged closely related sequences. CDR3 sequences were aligned to IMGT reference sequences to assign V, D and J gene segments. For a sequence to be retained, a match of at least six nucleotides to both a V gene segment and a J gene segment was required. A rearrangement was called productive if the CDR3 had no stop codons and remained in frame with V and J, and every other rearrangement was called non-productive. Following IMGT convention, CDR3 was defined as the stretch from the second conserved V-encoded cysteine up to the conserved J-encoded phenylalanine. The earlier analysis of about 530 of the donors excluded any sequence lacking an unambiguous match to a single V gene segment. In an earlier analysis of approximately 550 of the donors, V segments were called functional above 56.7% productive rearrangements and were called segregating when the between-donor standard deviation exceeded 5%. A statistical classification framework was developed to diagnose cytomegalovirus status using the catalog of TCR beta chain sequences. A later analysis assigned V and J genes by comparing TCR nucleotide sequences with IMGT/GENE-DB human TR gene sequences. The TCRdist pipeline was used in a later analysis to assign CDR3 sequences and most-parsimonious VDJ recombination scenarios. In a later analysis, each TCR beta chain was defined by its CDR3 amino acid sequence together with its V-gene family, and reads lacking a unique V-gene family were excluded. A later analysis removed 450 to 600 highly shared, low-generation-probability nucleotide sequences to deal with suspected cross-contamination and a sequencing artifact. For each public chain, a later analysis derived a clonal expansion index from normalized ranks of inferred template counts within each repertoire. A later analysis computed generation probabilities with a VDJ recombination model fitted to out-of-frame rearrangements, and checked the results against IGoR. In a later analysis, TCR-TCR, TCR-HLA and TCR-CMV co-occurrence was scored with hypergeometric tests, and a repertoire-size bias correction was applied to TCR pairs. A later analysis estimated false discovery rates by permuting HLA or CMV assignments 20 times. In a later analysis, co-occurring TCRs were grouped using DBSCAN, with TCRdist sequence similarity added in when clustering inside HLA-allele-positive subsets. For co-occurrence clustering, repertoires with fewer than 30,000 or more than 120,000 public chains were excluded, along with a handful of repertoires with anomalous nucleotide sharing. TCRdb's version of the immuneACCESS table is confined to in-frame rearrangements and falls short of the full clone set. An unresolved V gene accounts for under half of the shortfall where checked; the remainder is of unknown origin. V and J calls plus clone size are reproduced from that table; the DNA served to infer D and trimming. In this sample the table shows about 83,000 clones, 70% to 80% of which occur a single time. 8.2% of the sample comes from the top ten.

This clone was seen repeatedly, ten times or more. Which antigen it targets is not known. Base qualities are not provided; no much larger clone lies one nucleotide away. Recombination connected TRBV5-5 to TRBJ2-2, with the D segment identity uncertain. This receptor was taken from a man aged 55 to 69 in good health and CMV-seronegative. Sequencing was carried out using PBMCs. The CDR3 sequence is CASSLALSGELFF. The nucleotide sequence is given as TGTGCCAGCAGCTTGGCTTTGTCCGGGGAGCTGTTTTTT.